The rows below give T cell receptor beta chains drawn from one sample of a study of shared clonotypes between healthy human individuals. TCRdb keeps only in-frame clones here, not all; method: immunoSEQ multiplex PCR. The table shows around 510,000 clones, with 95% to 96% occurring only once. The sample taken for sequencing was naive CD4+ T cells sorted from blood. These receptor sequences come from a woman aged 30 to 39 in good health. Both conserved end residues are part of each CDR3. The D gene is left open where the match is weak. Rows may omit the clone size; those that give it use once, few, many or a size class.

TRBV6-1,.,.,TRBJ1-1,CASHESVMNTEAFF,TGTGCCAGCCACGAGTCGGTTATGAACACTGAAGCTTTCTTT
TRBV7-9,.,.,TRBJ2-7,CASSMGSGSYEQYF,TGTGCCAGCAGCATGGGGAGTGGCTCCTACGAGCAGTACTTC
TRBV29-1,.,.,TRBJ2-1,CSVVGQTLGNEQFF,TGCAGCGTTGTAGGGCAGACCCTAGGTAATGAGCAGTTCTTC
TRBV6-5,.,.,TRBJ2-7,CASSSDRTYEQYF,TGTGCCAGCAGCTCCGACAGAACCTACGAGCAGTACTTC
TRBV28,.,.,TRBJ2-7,CATLKPGYSYEQYF,TGTGCCACCTTGAAACCGGGATATTCCTACGAGCAGTACTTC
TRBV28,.,.,TRBJ1-2,CASSLQSGLGYGYTF,TGTGCCAGCAGTTTACAGTCGGGGCTTGGCTATGGCTACACCTTC
TRBV27,TRBD2,.,TRBJ2-3,CASSLGGASGSTDTQYF,TGTGCCAGCAGTTTAGGCGGGGCTAGCGGGAGCACAGATACGCAGTATTTT
TRBV5-4,.,.,TRBJ2-3,CASSLVRASESTDTQYF,TGTGCCAGCAGCTTGGTCCGAGCTAGCGAGAGCACAGATACGCAGTATTTT
TRBV19,TRBD2,.,TRBJ2-7,CASGRGRGEQYF,TGTGCCAGTGGTCGCGGGAGAGGCGAGCAGTACTTC
TRBV7-8,.,once,TRBJ1-2,CASSGRVERYGYTF,TGTGCCAGCAGCGGAAGGGTCGAGCGTTATGGCTACACCTTC
TRBV4-1,.,.,TRBJ2-4,CASSQVDRDPNIQYF,TGCGCCAGCAGCCAGGTCGACCGGGACCCAAACATTCAGTACTTC
TRBV6-5,.,.,TRBJ2-7,CASSHRTLGPYEQYF,TGTGCCAGCAGTCACCGGACCCTCGGTCCCTACGAGCAGTACTTC
TRBV4-1,.,.,TRBJ2-5,CASSQFATETQYF,TGCGCCAGCAGCCAATTCGCAACGGAGACCCAGTACTTC
TRBV13,TRBD1,once,TRBJ2-5,CASSQGTGGGRFGETQYF,TGTGCCAGCAGCCAAGGGACAGGGGGCGGAAGGTTCGGGGAGACCCAGTACTTC
TRBV6-1,TRBD2,.,TRBJ2-4,CASRSGGGNIQYF,TGTGCCAGCAGATCCGGGGGAGGGAACATTCAGTACTTC